Shown below are 27 T cell receptor beta chains from a single sample sequenced in a study of blood T cell repertoires in COVID-19. Assay used: immunoSEQ multiplex PCR; TCRdb lists only in-frame clones, some missing. The table lists some 320,000 clones, approximately 87% of them singletons. Specimen: peripheral blood. These receptors came from a woman aged 45-65 years who had recovered from COVID-19.

CDR3 in amino acids: CASSTPSGGLYEQYF. In DNA, the CDR3 is TGTGCCAGTAGTACCCCTTCAGGGGGCCTCTACGAGCAGTACTTC. The chain employs TRBV19 and TRBJ2-7, with TRBD1 identical over 8 bases. The germline CDR1 and CDR2 sequences are LNHDA and SQIVND (reference sequence). The CDR3 contains 15 residues. V dropped 4 bases and J dropped 3; count of bases not matched to a gene: 8. Complete variable domain (other parts from reference TRBV19 and TRBJ2-7): DGGITQSPKYLFRKEGQNVTLSCEQNLNHDAMYWYRQDPGQGLRLIYYSQIVNDFQKGDIAEGYSVSREKKESFPLTVTSAQKNPTAFYLCASSTPSGGLYEQYFGPGTRLTVT.

The chain uses TRBV19 and TRBJ2-7; 9 bases line up with TRBD1. The CDR3 length is 14 residues. Germline V gene sequence: CDR1 LNHDA, CDR2 SQIVND (reference sequence). The junction had 6 bases not matched to a gene; V was cut back by 7 bases and J by 2 bases. CDR3 region: CASTAGTGTYEQYF. The DNA of the CDR3 is TGTGCCAGTACGGCCGGGACAGGGACCTACGAGCAGTACTTC.

The chain employs TRBV28 and TRBJ2-1; 9 bases match TRBD1. Trimming at V came to 4 bases and at J to 2 bases, leaving 3 bases not matched to a gene. Per the germline V gene, CDR1 is MDHEN and CDR2 is SYDVKM. This CDR3 has 15 amino acids. CDR3 sequence reads: CASSSWDRAYNEQFF. In DNA form, the CDR3 reads TGTGCCAGCAGTTCCTGGGACAGGGCCTACAATGAGCAGTTCTTC.

V is TRBV7-3 and J is TRBJ2-3, with 9 bases matching TRBD2. Germline trimming cut 0 bases from V and 4 bases from J; bases unmatched to any gene: 11. Germline assignment: CDR1 SGHTA and CDR2 FQGTGA. The CDR3 runs to 18 residues. The CDR3 bases are TGTGCCAGCAGCTTAACCCCAGCCAGCGGGAGGTGGCCAGATACGCAGTATTTT. Translating gives CASSLTPASGRWPDTQYF.

The chain is built from TRBV7-2 and TRBJ1-6, with D uncertain. Germline-derived CDR1 and CDR2 are SGHTA and FQGNSA. There are 13 residues in the CDR3. Trimming stripped 3 bases from V and 8 bases from J, with 8 bases between. The CDR3 DNA sequence: TGTGCCAGCAGCTTCCTCCGTGATTCACCCCTCCACTTT. Protein: CASSFLRDSPLHF.

The V and J genes are TRBV12-3 or TRBV12-4 and TRBJ2-7; D is ambiguous. Trimming cost V 4 bases and J 4 bases, with 5 bases left between them. The CDR3 has 11 residues. CDR3 nucleotide sequence: TGTGCCAGCAGTTCGTATTACGAGCAGTACTTC. Its translation: CASSSYYEQYF.

V gene TRBV5-1 combines with J gene TRBJ2-5, with D possibly being TRBD2 (6 bases). The germline gives CDR1 SGHRS, CDR2 YFSETQ. V shed 8 bases and J shed 5 bases, with 25 bases lying between them. The CDR3 has 16 residues. The CDR3 region is CASHQPTGAGQETQYF. The CDR3 bases are TGCGCCAGTCACCAACCTACGGGAGCAGGTCAGGAGACCCAGTACTTC.

In DNA, the CDR3 is TGTGCCAGTAGAATGGGGCGACAGGGGTCGGGAACTGAAGCTTTCTTT. Translating gives CASRMGRQGSGTEAFF. V gene TRBV19 combines with J gene TRBJ1-1; 8 bases map to TRBD1. The CDR3 runs to 16 residues. Germline-derived CDR1 and CDR2 are LNHDA and SQIVND (reference sequence). The V segment lost 6 bases and the J segment 5 bases; nucleotides outside the gene matches: 14. The whole variable domain, remainder taken from reference TRBV19 and TRBJ1-1, is DGGITQSPKYLFRKEGQNVTLSCEQNLNHDAMYWYRQDPGQGLRLIYYSQIVNDFQKGDIAEGYSVSREKKESFPLTVTSAQKNPTAFYLCASRMGRQGSGTEAFFGQGTRLTVV.

The chain uses TRBV5-4 and TRBJ2-5, with 7 nucleotides matching TRBD1. This CDR3 has 14 residues. Germline loops: CDR1 SGHNT, CDR2 YYREEE (reference sequence). V gave up 5 bases and J gave up 5 bases; unmatched junction bases: 9. Here the CDR3 DNA reads TGTGCCAGCAGTATAGGGACAGCCCGGGAGACCCAGTACTTC. This codes for CASSIGTARETQYF.

The V and J genes are TRBV3-1 (or the pseudogene TRBV3-2) and TRBJ1-2, with D possibly TRBD1 on 5 matching bases. This CDR3 is 13 amino acids long. V was trimmed by 1 base and J by 8 bases, leaving 11 bases between them. CDR1 is LGHDT and CDR2 is YNNKEL in the germline V gene (reference sequence). For the CDR3, the DNA is TGTGCCAGCAGCCAAGTGCGGGGCCGGGGCTACACCTTC. This codes for CASSQVRGRGYTF.

J is TRBJ1-2 and V is TRBV5-6; D uncertain. The germline gives CDR1 SGHDT, CDR2 YYEEEE. CDR3 length: 15 amino acids. V was pared by 0 bases and J by 7 bases, with 16 bases between. The CDR3 bases are TGTGCCAGCAGCTTGGGTCGTGAGGCCCTTGGTGGCTACACCTTC. Its protein product is CASSLGREALGGYTF.

This clone was detected once. This rearrangement joins TRBV28 to TRBJ2-5; 9 bases agree with TRBD2. CDR3 length: 17 residues. J gave up 5 bases and V 5 bases, and 15 bases lay outside the gene matches. The germline gives CDR1 MDHEN, CDR2 SYDVKM. The CDR3 bases are TGTGCCAGCAGTGGGTTGAGACTAGCGGTCTTGGGGGAGACCCAGTACTTC. It translates to CASSGLRLAVLGETQYF. Full variable domain (remainder filled in from reference TRBV28 and TRBJ2-5): DVKVTQSSRYLVKRTGEKVFLECVQDMDHENMFWYRQDPGLGLRLIYFSYDVKMKEKGDIPEGYSVSREKKERFSLILESASTNQTSMYLCASSGLRLAVLGETQYFGPGTRLLVL.

The rearrangement links TRBV7-2 to TRBJ2-2; TRBD2 might be the D (6 bases). The ends were cut back, 5 bases at V and 5 bases at J, with 9 bases in the middle. This CDR3 has 13 amino acids. CDR1 and CDR2 from the germline V gene are SGHTA and FQGNSA. In DNA form, the CDR3 reads TGTGCCAGCAGCGGTAGCGGAACCGGGGAGCTGTTTTTT. Amino acids: CASSGSGTGELFF.

This clone was seen more than once but under ten times. The chain is built from TRBV7-8 and TRBJ2-1; 9 nucleotides match TRBD1. V lost 4 bases to trimming and J lost 7 bases; unmatched junction nucleotides: 5. Per the germline V gene, CDR1 is SGHVS and CDR2 is FQNEAQ. The CDR3 has 14 amino acids. This chain's CDR3 is CASSWDRVLNEQFF. For the CDR3, the DNA is TGTGCCAGCAGCTGGGACAGGGTATTGAATGAGCAGTTCTTC. Variable domain in full (rest from reference TRBV7-8 and TRBJ2-1): GAGVSQSPRYKVAKRGQDVALRCDPISGHVSLFWYQQALGQGPEFLTYFQNEAQLDKSGLPSDRFFAERPEGSVSTLKIQRTQQEDSAVYLCASSWDRVLNEQFFGPGTRLTVL.

The V gene is TRBV30, the J gene TRBJ1-4; the D gene is possibly TRBD1 (5 bases). The V end lost 5 bases, the J end lost 4 bases, and 11 bases lay between the germline ends. The CDR3 has 13 residues. Germline V gene lookup returns CDR1 GTSNPN and CDR2 SVGIG (reference sequence). The CDR3 nucleotides are TGTGCCTGGGTCGGGGGGAATAATGAAAAACTGTTTTTT. Protein sequence: CAWVGGNNEKLFF.

CDR3 DNA: TGTGCCTGGCTCCGGGACTCCCTCACCGGGGAGCTGTTTTTT. Protein: CAWLRDSLTGELFF. The J gene is TRBJ2-2, the V gene TRBV30; TRBD2 is a possible D gene (6 bases). Trimming removed 5 bases at V and 4 bases at J, with 14 bases between. Germline V lookup: CDR1 GTSNPN, CDR2 SVGIG (reference sequence). The CDR3 is made up of 14 amino acids.

The chain couples TRBV9 to TRBJ2-2, with TRBD1 matching 8 bases. The J segment lost 4 bases and the V segment lost 3 bases, leaving 5 bases of the junction unmatched. This CDR3 is built from 15 residues. Germline V CDR1 and CDR2: SGDLS, YYNGEE. This chain's CDR3 is CASSENRGFTGELFF. CDR3 sequence (DNA): TGTGCCAGCAGCGAAAACAGGGGGTTCACCGGGGAGCTGTTTTTT.

A single count supports this clone. CDR3 nucleotide sequence: TGTGCCAGCAGTTCAGTGAACACTGAAGCTTTCTTT. Amino acids: CASSSVNTEAFF. The rearrangement links TRBV6-5 to TRBJ1-1; the D is unclear. The germline V and J ends were trimmed by 4 bases and 0 bases, with 3 bases remaining between them. The CDR3 sequence is 12 residues long. The germline V gene encodes CDR1 MNHEY and CDR2 SVGAGI.

The chain uses TRBV7-2 and TRBJ1-1; no definite D call. This CDR3 has 14 residues. Trimming stripped 5 bases from V and 0 bases from J, with 10 bases between. Germline V lookup: CDR1 SGHTA, CDR2 FQGNSA. The CDR3 reads CASSPFDMNTEAFF. CDR3 coding DNA: TGTGCCAGCAGCCCTTTTGACATGAACACTGAAGCTTTCTTT.

This sequence joins TRBV30 and TRBJ2-7, with TRBD1 matching 7 bases. CDR1 GTSNPN and CDR2 SVGIG come from the germline V gene (reference sequence). The CDR3 has 14 amino acids. Trimming took 3 bases from V and 2 from J; bases not matched to a gene: 7. The CDR3 DNA is TGTGCCTGGAGCACAGGGGCCGATGCCTACGAGCAGTACTTC. This sequence encodes CAWSTGADAYEQYF.

The rearrangement joins TRBV5-5 to TRBJ1-1; D perhaps matches TRBD1 (6 bases). Germline assignment: CDR1 SGHKS and CDR2 YYEKEE (reference sequence). V was cut by 6 bases and J by 1 base, with 10 bases left in between. The CDR3 has 13 amino acids. In nucleotides, the CDR3 is TGTGCCAGCAACTTAGGGGGGAACACTGAAGCTTTCTTT. Its protein is CASNLGGNTEAFF.

This chain uses TRBV29-1 with TRBJ2-7; tentatively, D is TRBD1 (6 bases). CDR3 length: 14 residues. Germline values: CDR1 SQVTM, CDR2 ANQGSEA. Trimming removed 6 bases from V and 4 bases from J, with 19 bases in between. This chain's CDR3 is CSVDETGQLYEQYF. CDR3 sequence (DNA): TGCAGCGTCGATGAAACAGGACAGTTATACGAGCAGTACTTC.

The V and J genes are TRBV7-2 and TRBJ1-4; 8 bases are a match to TRBD1. CDR1 is SGHTA, CDR2 FQGNSA, per germline. The CDR3 runs 17 residues. V trimming: 2 bases; J trimming: 2 bases; junction bases outside the gene matches: 7. CDR3 nucleotide sequence: TGTGCCAGCAGCTTAAACGGACAGGGTTCGACTAATGAAAAACTGTTTTTT. Translating gives CASSLNGQGSTNEKLFF. Looking up the rest from reference TRBV7-2 and TRBJ1-4 gives the full variable domain: GAGVSQSPSNKVTEKGKDVELRCDPISGHTALYWYRQSLGQGLEFLIYFQGNSAPDKSGLPSDRFSAERTGGSVSTLTIQRTQQEDSAVYLCASSLNGQGSTNEKLFFGSGTQLSVL.

The genes are TRBV2 and TRBJ2-4, with TRBD1 as a possible D gene (6 bases). Trimming pared 1 base from V and 1 base from J, leaving 8 bases between. Germline CDR1 is SNHLY and CDR2 is FYNNEI. This CDR3 is 15 amino acids long. The CDR3 sequence is CASSEDRVAKNIQYF. The CDR3, as DNA: TGTGCCAGCAGTGAAGACAGGGTGGCCAAAAACATTCAGTACTTC.

This chain joins TRBV7-9 and TRBJ2-5, with a tentative D call TRBD2 (8 bases). This CDR3 has 15 amino acids. From germline, CDR1 is SEHNR and CDR2 FQNEAQ (reference sequence). V lost 0 bases to trimming and J lost 5 bases, with 13 bases between them. CDR3 amino acids: CASSLATGGGETQYF. DNA for the CDR3: TGTGCCAGCAGCTTAGCGACGGGAGGGGGCGAGACCCAGTACTTC.

The chain recombines TRBV9 with TRBJ2-3; 14 bases align to TRBD2. The CDR3 runs 15 residues. CDR1 and CDR2 from the germline V gene are SGDLS and YYNGEE. After removal of 4 bases from V and 9 bases from J, the junction contained 7 bases not matched to a gene. The CDR3 loop is CASSFGLAGGETQYF. CDR3 coding DNA: TGTGCCAGCAGCTTCGGACTAGCGGGGGGTGAAACGCAGTATTTT.

V usage is TRBV7-9 and J usage is TRBJ2-1, with TRBD2 matching over 11 bases. The CDR3 has 14 amino acids. V shed 5 bases and J 6 bases; nucleotides not matched to a gene: 3. Germline CDR1 and CDR2: SEHNR and FQNEAQ (reference sequence). In DNA, the CDR3 is TGTGCCAGCAGCATTAGCGGGAGGGCCAATGAGCAGTTCTTC. Residues: CASSISGRANEQFF.